A selection of T cell receptor beta chains follows, all from one sample in a study of cytomegalovirus exposure and HLA in healthy donors. Profiling relied on immunoSEQ multiplex PCR, and the TCRdb table lists in-frame clones only, not all of them. The repertoire holds under 200,000 clones, with over 65% as singletons. The sample consisted of PBMCs. These receptor sequences come from a young man in good health and CMV-seropositive. The CDR3 runs from the conserved cysteine through the conserved F or W. A D gene is named only where the DNA matches it firmly. Not all rows give a size; the values are once, few, many and, for expanded clones, a class.

clone_size | j_call | d_call | v_call | cdr3_nt | cdr3_aa
many | TRBJ2-7 | TRBD2 | TRBV7-6 | TGTGCCAGCAGCTTAAGAGGGACTAGCGGAAACTCCTACGAGCAGTACTTC | CASSLRGTSGNSYEQYF
once | TRBJ2-3 | TRBD2 | TRBV29-1 | TGCAGCGTTGAAGGGGGGACTAGCGGGAGGGAGGATACGCAGTATTTT | CSVEGGTSGREDTQYF
. | TRBJ2-7 | . | TRBV30 | TGTGCCTGGGGTCCCAGGGGCGGCGAGCAGTACTTC | CAWGPRGGEQYF
. | TRBJ2-1 | TRBD2 | TRBV7-3 | TGTGCCAGCAGCCCCCCGCCAGCGGGAGGTAGTAATGAGCAGTTCTTC | CASSPPPAGGSNEQFF
. | TRBJ1-3 | . | TRBV5-4 | TGTGCCAGCAGCCCCGGGGGAGCCTCTGGAAACACCATATATTTT | CASSPGGASGNTIYF
few | TRBJ2-7 | TRBD2 | TRBV25-1 | TGTGCCAGCAGTGAATTCCTTGGGGAGGGCGAGCAGTACTTC | CASSEFLGEGEQYF
. | TRBJ2-7 | . | TRBV7-9 | TGTGCCAGCGGCCCCCTGGTGTCCTACGAGCAGTACTTC | CASGPLVSYEQYF
. | TRBJ1-2 | . | TRBV30 | TGTGCCTGGAGGTACCGGACGGACAATGGCTACACCTTC | CAWRYRTDNGYTF
. | TRBJ2-7 | . | TRBV15 | TGTGCCACCAGCAGAGATGCAGGGTCCTACGAGCAGTACTTC | CATSRDAGSYEQYF
. | TRBJ2-2 | TRBD1 | TRBV30 | TGTGCCTGGAGTGTACAGGACAGGGTTCACGGGGAGCTGTTTTTT | CAWSVQDRVHGELFF
. | TRBJ1-5 | TRBD1 | TRBV7-6 | TGTGCCAGCAGCTTAGGGACAGGGCACAATCAGCCCCAGCATTTT | CASSLGTGHNQPQHF
. | TRBJ2-1 | TRBD1 | TRBV5-6 | TGTGCCAGCAGCCCACAGGGGTTGATCAATGAGCAGTTCTTC | CASSPQGLINEQFF
. | TRBJ2-5 | . | TRBV6-6 | TGTGCCAGCAGTGGGGGGGACAGGAGGAGGGAGACCCAGTACTTC | CASSGGDRRRETQYF
. | TRBJ2-2 | . | TRBV4-3 | TGCGCCAGCAGCCACCCTGGCCCCGGGGAGCTGTTTTTT | CASSHPGPGELFF
. | TRBJ1-4 | TRBD1 | TRBV4-2 | TGTGCCAGCAGCCCCCGGACAGGCCGTAATGAAAAACTGTTTTTT | CASSPRTGRNEKLFF
. | TRBJ1-1 | TRBD1 | TRBV2 | TGTGCCAGCAACGGACAGGCTAACACTGAAGCTTTCTTT | CASNGQANTEAFF
once | TRBJ1-1 | TRBD1 | TRBV5-6 | TGTGCCAGCAGCTTGGGGGGACAGGGCGGCGAAGCTTTCTTT | CASSLGGQGGEAFF
once | TRBJ2-7 | . | TRBV11-2 | TGTGCCAGCAGCGCCCGAGTTGCCTCCTACGAGCAGTACTTC | CASSARVASYEQYF
. | TRBJ2-2 | TRBD2 | TRBV15 | TGTGCCACCAGCCTACGCACCGGGAGGGCCTCCGGGGAGCTGTTTTTT | CATSLRTGRASGELFF
. | TRBJ2-2 | TRBD2 | TRBV7-2 | TGTGCCAGCAGCTTAGAACCGGGGGGTTTGACCGGGGAGCTGTTTTTT | CASSLEPGGLTGELFF
. | TRBJ2-7 | . | TRBV5-4 | TGTGCCAGCAGCTTGCCCGGGACTCCGAGCTCCTACGAGCAGTACTTC | CASSLPGTPSSYEQYF
. | TRBJ1-2 | TRBD1 | TRBV30 | TGTGCCTGGAATGACAGGGTGGGAGGCTACACCTTC | CAWNDRVGGYTF
once | TRBJ1-2 | . | TRBV18 | TGTGCCAGCTCACCACCCGGGGGGCTTAATGGCTACACCTTC | CASSPPGGLNGYTF
. | TRBJ2-1 | TRBD2 | TRBV9 | TGTGCCAGCAGCGTAGAACTAGCGTTTTACAATGAGCAGTTCTTC | CASSVELAFYNEQFF
. | TRBJ2-5 | TRBD2 | TRBV5-6 | TGTGCCAGCAGCTTTACCGGGAGGGAGACCCAGTACTTC | CASSFTGRETQYF
. | TRBJ2-1 | TRBD2 | TRBV30 | TGTGCCTGGAGTGTCAATAGCGGGAGATATGAGCAGTTCTTC | CAWSVNSGRYEQFF
few | TRBJ2-3 | . | TRBV19 | TGTGCCAGTAGTCTGGCAGGGGTGGATACGCAGTATTTT | CASSLAGVDTQYF
few | TRBJ2-2 | . | TRBV5-4 | TGTGCCAGCAGCTATCGGGAACTCTTCACCGGGGAGCTGTTTTTT | CASSYRELFTGELFF
. | TRBJ2-1 | . | TRBV29-1 | TGCAGCGTTGGAGATAGCAGAACCTACAATGAGCAGTTCTTC | CSVGDSRTYNEQFF
. | TRBJ2-5 | . | TRBV27 | TGTGCCAGCAGTTTATCGAGTTGGAGGCACAGCATCCAAGAGACCCAGTACTTC | CASSLSSWRHSIQETQYF
once | TRBJ2-2 | TRBD2 | TRBV7-2 | TGTGCCAGCAGCCTGGGCGGGGGGCGTACCGGGGAGCTGTTTTTT | CASSLGGGRTGELFF
. | TRBJ2-1 | . | TRBV14 | TGTGCCAGCAGCCAAGATCCACCGGCCCCGACTTACAATGAGCAGTTCTTC | CASSQDPPAPTYNEQFF
. | TRBJ2-7 | TRBD1 | TRBV7-6 | TGTGCCAGCAGACCGACAGGGAACCACGAGCAGTACTTC | CASRPTGNHEQYF
. | TRBJ2-1 | . | TRBV30 | TGTGCCTGGAGTGTACCGAGTCCCTCCTACAATGAGCAGTTCTTC | CAWSVPSPSYNEQFF
. | TRBJ1-5 | . | TRBV18 | TGTGCCACCTCAAAGGGGGGGACACCCTTAGTGGCCCAGCATTTT | CATSKGGTPLVAQHF